This TCR beta chain was profiled in a study of shared clonotypes between healthy human individuals. The CDR3 runs 15 residues. Trimming removed 4 bases at V and 13 bases at J, with 25 bases between. The germline CDR1 and CDR2 sequences are MDHEN and SYDVKM. The repertoire was sequenced with immunoSEQ multiplex PCR; TCRdb's copy has only in-frame clones and lacks some. The sample lists roughly 480,000 clones, around 80% occurring once. This receptor was taken from a woman aged 35 to 49 in good health. Some clones in this sample may be carry-over from other donors' samples. What was sequenced was PBMCs. The chain employs TRBV28 and TRBJ1-2; D gene ambiguous. The DNA of the CDR3 is TGTGCCAGCAGTTCTCCTGTCCCTCCGGTCCAGGCCGCCACCTTC. Protein product: CASSSPVPPVQAATF.